The rows below give T cell receptor beta chains drawn from one sample of a study of cytomegalovirus exposure and HLA in healthy donors. Only in-frame clones appear in the TCRdb table, and some are missing; sequencing was by immunoSEQ multiplex PCR. Among 200,000 to 300,000 clones listed, approximately 87% were seen once. Sequencing was performed on PBMCs. The receptors were sampled from a man aged 18 to 29 in good health and CMV-seronegative. Each CDR3 is given with its conserved first and last residue.

j_call v_call cdr3_aa
TRBJ1-6 TRBV5-4 CASSLVLYSYNSPLHF
TRBJ1-1 TRBV7-3 CASSATGSGTEAFF
TRBJ2-1 TRBV11-3 CASSLLRAGDNEQFF
TRBJ1-1 TRBV5-1 CASSAGQGLVTEAFF
TRBJ2-1 TRBV19 CASSVLAYNEQFF
TRBJ2-2 TRBV27 CASRASGRHTGELFF
TRBJ2-3 TRBV10-1 CASSGPGSTDTQYF
TRBJ2-7 TRBV10-2 CASSDTETYEQYF
TRBJ2-3 TRBV4-3 CASSQAKGEGTQYF
TRBJ2-7 TRBV19 CASSQWGDSSPYEQYF
TRBJ2-7 TRBV28 CASSLIQSYEQYF
TRBJ1-5 TRBV6-6 CASRSLNQPQHF
TRBJ2-4 TRBV2 CASSGGQGNIQYF
TRBJ2-3 TRBV6-5 CASSTPGTGADTQYF
TRBJ2-7 TRBV18 CASSPGGTGLFEQYF
TRBJ1-1 TRBV25-1 CASSGTDNTEAFF
TRBJ2-3 TRBV5-4 CASSLGLAASTDTQYF